This entry describes one TCR beta chain. Per the germline V gene, CDR1 is MNHNY and CDR2 is SVGAGI (reference sequence). V lost 10 bases and J lost 6; bases outside the gene matches: 7. The CDR3 loop spans 14 amino acids. This entry belongs to a study of blood T cell repertoires in COVID-19. For the study at large: Samples came from the United States, Italy and Spain, spanning acute and convalescent COVID-19. T cells, B-cell-depleted T cells, or PBMCs provided the cDNA or gDNA that served as material.

Sequenced by immunoSEQ multiplex PCR; TCRdb stores in-frame clones only, minus some. The profile shows almost 400,000 clones, around 87% of them singletons. Material: peripheral blood. The genes are TRBV6-6 and TRBJ2-2; 11 bases fit TRBD2. The receptor was derived from a woman aged 55-69 years with COVID-19, enrolled during active disease. The CDR3 nucleotides read TGTGCCACCTTAGCGGGGGGGTCCGCCGGGGAGCTGTTTTTT. Translating it yields CATLAGGSAGELFF.